The clone carrying this T cell receptor beta chain was seen at least ten times. The sample originates from a study of T cells in Graves' hyperthyroidism and ophthalmopathy. TCR beta CDR3 sequences were amplified from RNA transcripts. First-round RT-PCR of the TCR CDR3 relied on the HTBI primer set. TCRdb reprocessed the multiplex PCR reads via MiXCR and lists one record per CDR3 protein. The repertoire holds around 380,000 distinct CDR3 sequences, with roughly 13% as singletons. CDR1 and CDR2 (germline): SNHLY, FYNNEI. With 6 bases removed from V and 6 bases from J, the gap between germline ends came to 12 bases. This CDR3 contains 13 residues.

The chain uses TRBV2 and TRBJ2-4, with D possibly matching TRBD1 (8 bases). The sequence derives from a man younger than 40 with Graves' hyperthyroidism that later progressed to Graves' ophthalmopathy. Sequenced material: blood. Written as DNA, the CDR3 is TGTGCCAGCAGACAGGGGGAGGGAAACATTCAGTACTTC. Protein sequence: CASRQGEGNIQYF.